This T cell receptor beta chain was found in a study of T cells in Graves' hyperthyroidism and ophthalmopathy. From RNA transcripts, TCR beta CDR3 regions were amplified. When the TCR CDR3 underwent first-round RT-PCR, the HTBI primer set was used. TCRdb independently ran MiXCR on the multiplex PCR reads; one entry per CDR3 protein. The sample lists some 510,000 distinct CDR3 sequences; around 20% were seen once. The CDR3 contains 16 residues. The germline CDR1 and CDR2 sequences are KGHSH and LQKENI. V lost 2 bases and J lost 4; bases outside the gene matches: 7. V is TRBV18 and J is TRBJ1-1, with 10 bases identical to TRBD1. The sequenced sample consisted of blood. The TCR was taken from a man younger than 35 with Graves' hyperthyroidism. CDR3 coding DNA: TGTGCCAGCTCACCAAGACAAGGGACAGGGGCCACTGAAGCTTTCTTT. This encodes CASSPRQGTGATEAFF.